This T cell receptor (beta chain) derives from a study of blood T cell repertoires in COVID-19. Study-wide background: From the United States, Italy and Spain came samples of acute and convalescent COVID-19. PBMCs, B-cell-depleted T cells, or T cells were the source of the cDNA or gDNA that made up the material.

V was clipped by 6 bases and J by 7 bases; unmatched bases: 10. This CDR3 has 15 amino acids. Germline lookup yields CDR1 MDHEN and CDR2 SYDVKM. In the study's own analysis: Estimated nucleated cell counts came from reference gene primer amplification. Here immunoSEQ multiplex PCR was the method, and the copy in TCRdb shows in-frame clones only, minus some. That table supplies the V and J calls and clone size; D and trimming were determined from the DNA. The sample consists of roughly 230,000 clones, roughly 88% of them appearing once. This clone appeared a few times. This sequence joins TRBV28 and TRBJ1-4, with 8 bases identical to TRBD1. The sequence derives from a man aged 40-49 years with acute or convalescent COVID-19. Source material: peripheral blood. The CDR3 DNA sequence: TGTGCCAGCAGGTCCGGGCAGGGGGCTTTTGAAAAACTGTTTTTT. Translated: CASRSGQGAFEKLFF.